This TCR beta chain originates from a study of early T cells in non-severe SARS-CoV-2 infection (dated by TCRdb to about 2021). For the study in its entirety: Because TCR sequencing relied on bulk RNA taken from unsorted whole blood, pairing of alpha and beta chains was not possible. What the study reported, not specific to this receptor: VDJdb matching was skewed toward anti-spike CD8 responses and likely underestimated virus-specific expansions, missing private and CD4 specificities.

The receptor library was made with 5' RACE. The sample was run on a NextSeq 500. In the TCR library protocol, unique molecular identifiers were attached to individual cDNA molecules to correct for PCR bias and sequencing error. Sequencing covered both TCR alpha and beta chains, and within each sample the abundances of alpha and beta sequences were tightly co-correlated. The authors' pipeline ran thus. Decombinator V4 was used to perform V gene, J gene and CDR3 annotation of TCR sequences. TCRs were defined as expanded if a significant change between any two time points was detected under a Poisson model with p below 0.0001. TCR abundances were normalised to the total number of TCRs sequenced in each sample and reported as counts per million. TRAV1-2 paired with TRAJ12, TRAJ20 or TRAJ33 defined MAIT TCRs, while TRAV10 paired with TRAJ18 defined iNKT TCRs. VDJdb, accessed 1 November 2021, was searched for CMV, EBV and SARS-CoV-2 annotated TCRs, excluding TCRs annotated for multiple antigens. TCRdb reran the public reads through fastp at Q25 and MiXCR, keeping productive beta chains. Entries are consolidated by CDR3 protein sequence, retaining the most common genes and DNA. Here the V and J calls rest on TCRdb's processing, not on the authors' analysis. The sample records 65,000 to 95,000 distinct CDR3 sequences, more than 7.5% of which are singletons. The top ten clonotypes cover 4.8% of the sample.

A case-control design nested within a healthcare worker cohort in London, UK, was used, with weekly nasopharyngeal swab PCR tests and blood sampling performed. Healthcare workers were recruited between 23 and 31 March 2020, during the week of the UK lockdown, and were followed weekly for up to roughly 15 weeks. The cysteine opens and the phenylalanine closes a CDR3 of 16 amino acids. The kept DNA is CDR3 alone, 48 bases in frame from the first base. A distance of 15 bases separates the germline ends of V and J, which lose 0 bases and 4 bases respectively. CDR1 and CDR2, looked up from the germline V gene (reference sequence), are LGHDT and YNNKEL. Comment on this clonotype: Its antigen remains unidentified. The input lacks base qualities; no much larger clone sits a single base away.

This sequence originates from an adult who was a healthcare worker with PCR-confirmed SARS-CoV-2 infection or an uninfected control (not recorded which). The specimen was whole blood. The chain is assembled from TRBV3-1 and TRBJ2-5, and the D gene may be TRBD1, 5 bases matching. For the CDR3, the sequence is CASSQDPGMARETQYF. The nucleotides read TGTGCCAGCAGCCAAGATCCAGGGATGGCAAGAGAGACCCAGTACTTC.